This TCR beta chain was obtained from a study of T cells after yellow fever vaccination. This clonotype was found many times. This CDR3 comprises 13 residues. Per germline, CDR1 MDHEN and CDR2 SYDVKM. The V gene lost 5 bases and the J gene lost 4 bases, with 11 bases spanning the gap. TCRdb ran MiXCR on the 5' RACE reads and lists one entry per CDR3 protein. The data hold about 310,000 distinct CDR3 sequences, with around 3.6% observed a single time. The TCR sequence derives from a man aged 18-30 years who received the YFV17D yellow fever vaccine. The specimen comprised PBMCs, sampled on the day of the yellow fever booster vaccination. This chain links TRBV28 with TRBJ2-5; D remains ambiguous. The CDR3, as DNA: TGTGCCAGCAGTCCTCCCGGGCGAGAGACCCAGTACTTC. Protein: CASSPPGRETQYF.